Presented here are 27 T cell receptor beta chains from one specimen sequenced in a study of T cells in Graves' hyperthyroidism and ophthalmopathy. It was RNA transcripts that yielded the amplified TCR beta CDR3 regions. RT-PCR in the first round (using the HTBI primer set) targeted the TCR CDR3. A single record per CDR3 protein comes from TCRdb applying MiXCR to the multiplex PCR reads. The sample records around 700,000 distinct CDR3 sequences, roughly a third being singletons. Sample: blood. Receptors originate from a middle-aged woman with Graves' hyperthyroidism.

The chain carries TRBV10-3 and TRBJ2-5, with TRBD1 matching 9 bases. The CDR3 consists of 13 residues. Germline CDR1 and CDR2: ENHRY and SYGVKD. With 4 bases clipped from V and 5 bases from J, the junction kept 2 bases outside the gene matches. The CDR3 region has the DNA TGTGCCATCAGTGTACAGGGGGCGGAGACCCAGTACTTC. Its translation is CAISVQGAETQYF.

The CDR3 DNA follows: TGCAGTGGGGCTAGCGGGAGGGGGGGGCAGTACTTC. This codes for CSGASGRGGQYF. The V call is TRBV20-1, the J call TRBJ2-7; TRBD2 matches 12 bases. This CDR3 has 12 residues. V lost 7 bases, J lost 9 bases, and 7 bases stayed unmatched. CDR1 is DFQATT and CDR2 is SNEGSKA in the germline V gene (reference sequence).

Concerning this clonotype itself: A much larger clone is a single base away; this may be a read error. This sequence joins TRBV7-3 and TRBJ2-3; D gene uncertain. The CDR3 is 13 amino acids. CDR1 and CDR2 (germline): SGHTA, FQGTGA. Here the CDR3 DNA reads TGTGCCAGCAGCCCCCTTTTTACAGATACGCAGTGTTTT. It translates to CASSPLFTDTQCF.

V gene TRBV6-5 combines with J gene TRBJ1-1; TRBD1 is a possible D gene (5 bases). CDR3 length equals 13 residues. The germline V gene encodes CDR1 MNHEY and CDR2 SVGAGI. Trimming cost V 2 bases and J 8 bases, with 12 bases left between them. This chain's CDR3 is CASSYGHGVEAFF. DNA for the CDR3: TGTGCCAGCAGTTACGGACATGGAGTAGAAGCTTTCTTT.

The chain has TRBV12-5 and TRBJ1-3; maybe TRBD1 (5 bases). The CDR3 runs to 16 residues. Germline CDR1 LGHNT, CDR2 FRNRAP. Trimming removed 5 bases from V and 2 bases from J, with 16 bases in between. CDR3 sequence reads: CASGDPRGDPGNTIYF. CDR3 sequence (DNA): TGTGCTAGTGGTGATCCGCGGGGGGACCCTGGAAACACCATATATTTT.

The rearrangement uses TRBV20-1 and TRBJ1-1, with D perhaps matching TRBD1 (6 bases). The CDR3 length is 15 residues. Deletions cut 5 bases from V and 4 bases from J, with 20 bases between. Looked up from germline, CDR1 is DFQATT and CDR2 is SNEGSKA (reference sequence). The CDR3 loop reads CSAGGTTGWGTEAFF. The CDR3 DNA sequence: TGCAGTGCTGGGGGGACCACAGGGTGGGGCACTGAAGCTTTCTTT.

The chain recombines TRBV11-2 with TRBJ1-6, with 8 bases identical to TRBD1. This CDR3 contains 16 residues. Germline lookup yields CDR1 SGHAT and CDR2 FQNNGV. J was trimmed by 6 bases and V by 1 base; bases with no gene match: 5. CDR3 sequence reads: CASSLGRGPGNSPLHF. For the CDR3, the DNA is TGTGCCAGCAGCTTAGGCAGGGGGCCTGGTAATTCACCCCTCCACTTT.

This clonotype appeared a few times. The chain links TRBV12-3 or TRBV12-4 to TRBJ1-2; D remains unclear. V was pared by 3 bases and J by 4 bases, with 9 bases between. The CDR3 runs to 13 residues. The CDR3 DNA sequence: TGTGCCAGCAGTTTGAAGAAAAGCTATGGCTACACCTTC. The encoded protein is CASSLKKSYGYTF.

The chain uses TRBV29-1 and TRBJ1-2; D possibly corresponds to TRBD1 (5 bases). V gave up 4 bases and J gave up 8 bases, with 14 bases separating them. This CDR3 comprises 12 residues. CDR1 and CDR2 from the germline V gene are SQVTM and ANQGSEA. CDR3: CSVVEGPSGYTF. The DNA for the CDR3 is TGCAGCGTTGTTGAGGGGCCCTCGGGCTACACCTTC.

This clonotype was counted many times. The genes are TRBV20-1 and TRBJ2-7; D possibly uses TRBD1 or TRBD2 (5 bases each). V shed 5 bases and J shed 2 bases, with 16 bases lying between them. This CDR3 region has 14 residues. The V gene's germline CDR1 is DFQATT and CDR2 SNEGSKA (reference sequence). DNA for the CDR3: TGCAGTGCTGGGGACCCGCTGATTGCCTACGAGCAGTACTTC. Encoded protein: CSAGDPLIAYEQYF.

The V gene is TRBV7-9, the J gene TRBJ1-3, with D hard to call. This CDR3 has 15 amino acids. V was cut by 6 bases and J by 0 bases, with 12 bases left in between. Germline values: CDR1 SEHNR, CDR2 FQNEAQ (reference sequence). The CDR3 nucleotides are TGTGCCAGCAGTCCGGACGGTGGCTCTGGAAACACCATATATTTT. It translates to CASSPDGGSGNTIYF.

This clonotype appeared many times. The rearrangement uses TRBV2 and TRBJ1-1; D might be TRBD1 (5 bases). There are 15 residues in the CDR3. The ends were cut back, 8 bases at V and 6 bases at J, with 22 bases in the middle. Looked up from germline, CDR1 is SNHLY and CDR2 is FYNNEI. In nucleotides, the CDR3 is TGTGCCAGCCGAAGCGGGGACTTCCGTCCTGCTGAAGCTTTCTTT. Protein: CASRSGDFRPAEAFF.

CDR3 in amino acids: CASSLADDGGQYEQYF. Here the CDR3 DNA reads TGTGCCAGCAGTTTAGCGGACGATGGAGGACAGTACGAGCAGTACTTC. The gene calls are TRBV12-3 or TRBV12-4 and TRBJ2-7; weak D call: TRBD1 (6 bases). The ends were cut back, 0 bases at V and 4 bases at J, with 16 bases in the middle. CDR3 length: 16 residues.

This clonotype was counted at least ten times. The V call is TRBV7-9, the J call TRBJ2-7; perhaps TRBD1 as D (5 bases). Trimming took 6 bases from V and 6 from J, leaving 21 bases between them. This CDR3 is built from 15 residues. Germline V gives CDR1 SEHNR, CDR2 FQNEAQ (reference sequence). CDR3 sequence reads: CASRGSAGKEIEQYF. The DNA of the CDR3 is TGTGCCAGCAGGGGGTCGGCAGGGAAGGAGATCGAGCAGTACTTC.

This clonotype was observed a few times. This chain joins TRBV19 and TRBJ2-7; a weak D match, TRBD1 (5 bases). V lost 3 bases, J lost 5 bases, and 8 bases lay in between. Germline CDR1 LNHDA, CDR2 SQIVND (reference sequence). CDR3 length: 12 amino acids. The CDR3 DNA follows: TGTGCCAGTAGTATTTCAGGGAACGAGCAGTACTTC. Amino acids: CASSISGNEQYF.

This clonotype was counted many times. The genes are TRBV9 and TRBJ2-7, with 7 bases identical to TRBD1. V lost 0 bases to trimming and J lost 1 base; unmatched junction nucleotides: 1. Germline CDR1 reads SGDLS; CDR2 reads YYNGEE. The CDR3 loop spans 14 amino acids. The CDR3: CASSVGDRSYEQYF. The CDR3 bases are TGTGCCAGCAGCGTAGGGGACAGATCCTACGAGCAGTACTTC.

There are many counts of this clonotype. The V gene is TRBV7-9, the J gene TRBJ1-1; tentative D call: TRBD1 (5 bases). Germline V gives CDR1 SEHNR, CDR2 FQNEAQ (reference sequence). V lost 1 base, J lost 10 bases, and 13 bases lay in between. This CDR3 is built from 13 residues. CDR3 in DNA: TGTGCCAGCAGCTTAGGTAGGGACTCGGCAGCTTTCTTT. It codes for CASSLGRDSAAFF. The whole variable domain, remainder taken from reference TRBV7-9 and TRBJ1-1, is DTGVSQNPRHKITKRGQNVTFRCDPISEHNRLYWYRQTLGQGPEFLTYFQNEAQLEKSRLLSDRFSAERPKGSFSTLEIQRTEQGDSAMYLCASSLGRDSAAFFGQGTRLTVV.

Many counts were recorded for this clonotype. CDR3 sequence: CASRVTVGAEAFF. For the CDR3, the DNA is TGTGCCAGCAGAGTCACAGTAGGTGCTGAAGCTTTCTTT. This chain joins TRBV6-5 and TRBJ1-1; D unclear. Germline V gene lookup returns CDR1 MNHEY and CDR2 SVGAGI. The V end lost 6 bases, the J end lost 6 bases, and 14 bases lay between the germline ends. The CDR3 sequence is 13 residues long.

This clonotype came up many times. The chain uses TRBV6-5 and TRBJ2-7, with D unresolved. Trimming pared 0 bases from V and 3 bases from J, leaving 12 bases between. Germline V gene lookup returns CDR1 MNHEY and CDR2 SVGAGI. The CDR3 covers 15 residues. The CDR3 protein is CASSYSGSTGYEQYF. CDR3 DNA: TGTGCCAGCAGTTACTCCGGCAGCACTGGCTACGAGCAGTACTTC.

Worth noting for this clonotype: A much larger clone sits a single nucleotide away, making a read error possible. The J gene is TRBJ1-5, the V gene TRBV7-8; TRBD1 is a possible D gene (5 bases). CDR1 is SGHVS, CDR2 FQNEAQ, per germline. V lost 0 bases and J 8 bases, leaving 14 bases between the germline ends. The length of the CDR3 is 15 residues. CDR3 DNA sequence: TGTGCCAGCAGCTTAGCCGGGGACGGAAAAAAGCCCCAGCATTTT. The encoded protein is CASSLAGDGKKPQHF.

Ten or more counts support this clonotype. The chain carries TRBV12-3 or TRBV12-4 and TRBJ1-6; TRBD1 is a possible D gene (5 bases). V was pared by 3 bases and J by 7 bases, with 10 bases between. The CDR3 is made up of 14 amino acids. The CDR3 here is CASSFGGVNSPLHF. In DNA, the CDR3 is TGTGCCAGCAGTTTTGGGGGAGTGAATTCACCCCTCCACTTT.

This clonotype was counted only a few times. V and J are TRBV24-1 and TRBJ1-2, with D uncertain. The CDR3 totals 13 residues. In germline, CDR1 is KGHDR, CDR2 SFDVKD. V lost 4 bases and J lost 6, with 11 bases in between. The CDR3 sequence is CATSDPGRDGYTF. The DNA of the CDR3 is TGTGCCACCAGTGACCCCGGACGGGATGGCTACACCTTC.

This clonotype was seen a few times. Sequence at one end of the junction differs from germline and may be a read error. The chain recombines TRBV7-2 with TRBJ1-2, with 11 bases lining up with TRBD1. Germline V CDR1 and CDR2: SGHTA, FQGNSA. The CDR3 totals 16 residues. CDR3 nucleotide sequence: TGCGCCAGCAGCCAAGAGGCAGGACAGGGGGCTCGTGGCTACACCTTC. The encoded protein is CASSQEAGQGARGYTF.

Points on this clonotype: A read error may be the cause here, since a much bigger clone is one base away. J is TRBJ1-4 and V is TRBV19; D not certain. The CDR3 spans 13 residues. Germline loops: CDR1 LNHDA, CDR2 SQIVND (reference sequence). In nucleotides, the CDR3 is TGTGCCGGTAGTGTCGGCCTTAATGAAAAACTGTTTTTT. It specifies CAGSVGLNEKLFF.

The V and J genes are TRBV4-3 and TRBJ1-2; 12 nucleotides agree with TRBD1. From germline, CDR1 is LGHNA and CDR2 YSLEER. The CDR3 spans 15 residues. The V segment lost 0 bases and the J segment 6 bases; nucleotides outside the gene matches: 2. The CDR3 sequence is CASSQEGTGGNGYTF. Here the CDR3 DNA reads TGCGCCAGCAGCCAAGAGGGGACAGGGGGCAATGGCTACACCTTC.

A few counts support this clonotype. This chain joins TRBV5-1 and TRBJ2-2, with D uncertain. The CDR3 runs 14 residues. Germline V lookup: CDR1 SGHRS, CDR2 YFSETQ. Trimming shortened V by 0 bases and J by 3 bases, and 6 bases separated the two germline ends. The CDR3 is CASSLGQYTGELFF. The CDR3 DNA reads as TGCGCCAGCAGCTTGGGCCAGTACACCGGGGAGCTGTTTTTT.

The chain is built from TRBV7-2 and TRBJ1-1; possibly TRBD1 for D (6 bases). This CDR3 comprises 14 residues. Germline CDR1 reads SGHTA; CDR2 reads FQGNSA. The V end was cut by 6 bases, the J end by 11 bases, with 22 bases between. CDR3 in DNA: TGTGCCAGCAGACTCGGGACACAATATCCGTCGGCTTTCTTT. Protein: CASRLGTQYPSAFF.